This T cell receptor beta chain was profiled in a study of beta chain features in type 1 diabetes (dated by TCRdb to 2016 to 2019). Regarding the research as a whole: No differences in mean age, gender distribution, total cell number or subset yield were found between patients and healthy donors. The study compared the TCRB repertoires of sorted circulating CD4+ T cell subsets in recently diagnosed type 1 diabetes patients with those in matched healthy donors. A total of under 140,000,000 sorted cells were examined across all samples, and the number of cells per subset was strongly correlated with RNA yield. Naive and central memory subsets were obtained from all 30 or so donors, but regulatory and stem cell-like memory subsets were isolated from only 8 patients and roughly eight healthy donors.

A single peripheral blood draw of roughly 0.11 L on average was collected from each donor into heparinised tubes. Naive, central memory, regulatory and stem cell-like memory CD4+ T cells were sorted on a BD FACSAria II using a panel including CD45RO, CCR7, CD25, CD127, CD95 and CD27. Every sorted population had a purity above 95%. Right away, PBMCs were isolated by Lymphoprep density gradient centrifugation and were stained directly, with no culture step. So that batch effects would be minimized, each experiment stained and sorted samples in pairs, pairing one healthy donor with one patient. Sequences SEHNR (CDR1) and FQNEAQ (CDR2) are obtained from the germline V gene (reference sequence). Relative to germline, V is 1 base shorter and J is 6 bases shorter, with 16 bases between their ends. Counted from cysteine to phenylalanine, this CDR3 has 16 amino acids. The only DNA kept is the CDR3, 48 bases in frame from the first base.

The entire isolated RNA was reverse transcribed using the High Capacity cDNA Reverse Transcription Kit, and thus expressed TCRB transcripts were sequenced. Deep immunoSEQ sequencing was applied to naive, central memory and regulatory T cell samples, giving an average of about 3.7 million total reads per sample. Sorted cells were lysed in RLT buffer, and RNA was extracted using DNase-treated RNeasy Micro or Mini kits according to cell number. Each cell subset was processed on its own to prevent cross-contamination, while patient and healthy donor samples were processed together. Using the immunoSEQ multiplex PCR, TCRB sequences were amplified from cDNA into 87-bp fragments spanning the CDR3 region. Sequencing of the amplicons was performed on the Illumina HiSeq platform. Regarding the original processing steps: Synthetic template baselines were used to correct PCR bias computationally, reads within Hamming distance 2 were collapsed, and singletons that could not be merged were discarded. By aligning reads against IMGT, V, D and J genes, CDR3 length, and insertions or deletions at six rearrangement sites were assigned. Within each subset, clonotype counts were normalized to sorted cell number, after which true diversity and Gini coefficients were computed with the tcR R package. The overlap coefficient, calculated on TCRB nucleotide sequences, was used to quantify repertoire sharing. Out-of-frame TCRB sequences from naive cells were analyzed to stand in for the pre-selection repertoire. Imported from immuneACCESS, the table was reduced by TCRdb to in-frame sequences with V and J called. These copies leave out some clones; in studies compared against another copy, an unresolved V gene accounts for under half, and the cause of the remainder is not known. Clone size and the V and J calls come from that table; the DNA yielded D and trimming. The sample table holds about 300,000 clones, of which about 13% were seen once. Of the sample, about 0.015% falls within the top ten clones.

Comment on this clone: Its cognate antigen has yet to be identified. The sample holds no much larger clone one base away, and base qualities are not on file.

Summary of the overall study and its limitations: PCR might favor shorter templates, but patient and control samples were amplified and corrected together, so any skew would affect both groups equally. Type 1 diabetes patients showed a moderate but significant shortening of TCRB CDR3 length in all four CD4+ subsets. Fewer insertions and more nucleotide deletions at VDJ recombination sites were observed in patients with type 1 diabetes, implying thymic rearrangement abnormalities. The naive, central memory and regulatory TCRB repertoires appeared to resemble one another more closely among patients than among healthy donors. Sequencing cDNA rather than genomic DNA could over-represent highly expressing activated cells, although activation and CD3 levels did not differ between groups. Because small numbers of individuals were included in the HLA sub-analyses, any influence of HLA type on TCRB rearrangement was left unresolved.

The sequenced material came from naive CD4+ T cells from blood. This sample's cell subset or site label indicates: true naive CD4+ T cells. Recombination joined TRBV7-9 with TRBJ1-5; no D gene can be assigned with confidence. This sequence originates from a woman aged 18-29 years with type 1 diabetes. The DNA sequence follows: TGTGCCAGCAGCTTAGGAATGGGAGGGTTTGGTCAGCCCCAGCATTTT. This translates into CASSLGMGGFGQPQHF.